Given below is one TCR beta chain in context. These data originate in a study of blood T cell repertoires in COVID-19. The authors' processing: For nucleated cells, counts were estimated from reference gene primer amplification. The data were produced by immunoSEQ multiplex PCR, yet TCRdb's version contains in-frame clones alone and is incomplete. That table gives V, J and clone size, and the DNA gave D and trimming. Here the sample spans approximately 220,000 clones, roughly 90% being singletons. Participants spanned ages 18 to 89 years and resided in roughly 22 US areas. Participant reports of clinical history set cohort assignment. CDR3 length: 15 amino acids. The V gene end was trimmed by 0 bases and the J gene end by 5 bases; junction bases not matched to a gene: 6. Germline CDR1 SGDLS, CDR2 YYNGEE.

The gene calls are TRBV9 and TRBJ2-3; 7 bases map to TRBD2. Sequencing was carried out using PBMCs or T cells enriched from blood (not recorded which). The receptor's source is a woman in her 30s with acute COVID-19. DNA for the CDR3: TGTGCCAGCAGCGTAGCTGGGGGGGATGGAGATACGCAGTATTTT. Its protein is CASSVAGGDGDTQYF.